Sequencing of this T cell receptor (beta chain) was carried out in a study of molecular identifiers for immune sequencing clone quantification. CDR1 is SEHNR, CDR2 FQNEAQ, per germline (reference sequence). The junction had 13 bases not matched to a gene; V was cut back by 3 bases and J by 6 bases. This CDR3 contains 18 residues. Libraries of bulk TCR were made by previously described methods (with listed TCR primers). Via MiXCR, TCRdb re-called the PCR reads, giving one row per CDR3 protein. Of about 640,000 distinct CDR3 sequences in the sample, nearly 20% are singletons; the top ten hold 0.75% to 0.95%. This clonotype was seen many times.

The chain joins TRBV7-9 to TRBJ2-3; 12 bases are a match to TRBD2. The source is a human donor in good health. Some libraries in this study had Jurkat cell RNA spiked in. Specimen: naive CD8+ T cells from blood, with Jurkat cell RNA spiked in. Subset described: FACS-sorted CD8+CD4-CCR7+CD45RA+ naive T cells. The DNA of the CDR3 is TGTGCCAGCAGCTTTCTTCGGTCTAGCGGGGGGGCTGCGGATACGCAGTATTTT. Its protein is CASSFLRSSGGAADTQYF.